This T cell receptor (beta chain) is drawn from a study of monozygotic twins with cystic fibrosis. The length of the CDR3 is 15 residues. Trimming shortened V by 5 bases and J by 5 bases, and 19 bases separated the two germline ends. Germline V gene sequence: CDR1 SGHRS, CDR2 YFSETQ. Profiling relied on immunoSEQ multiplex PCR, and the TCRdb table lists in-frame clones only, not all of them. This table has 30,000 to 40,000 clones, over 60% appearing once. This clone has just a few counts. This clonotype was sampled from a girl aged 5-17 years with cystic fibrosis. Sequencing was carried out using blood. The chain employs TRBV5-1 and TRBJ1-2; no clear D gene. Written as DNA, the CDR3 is TGCGCCAGCAGGCCCTCGGAGGAGGGTGATTATGGCTACACCTTC. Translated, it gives CASRPSEEGDYGYTF.